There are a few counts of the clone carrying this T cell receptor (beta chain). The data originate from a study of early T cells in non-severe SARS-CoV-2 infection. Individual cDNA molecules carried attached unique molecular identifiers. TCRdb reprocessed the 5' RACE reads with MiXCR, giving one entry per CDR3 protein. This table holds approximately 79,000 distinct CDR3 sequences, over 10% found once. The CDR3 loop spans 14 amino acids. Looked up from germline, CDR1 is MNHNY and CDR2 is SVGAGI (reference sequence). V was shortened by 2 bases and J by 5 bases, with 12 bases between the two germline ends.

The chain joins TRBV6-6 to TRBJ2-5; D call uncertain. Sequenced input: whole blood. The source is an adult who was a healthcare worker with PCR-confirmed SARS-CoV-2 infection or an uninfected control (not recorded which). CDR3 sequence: CASSYLHLEETQYF. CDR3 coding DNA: TGTGCCAGCAGTTACCTTCACTTGGAGGAGACCCAGTACTTC.